Shown below are 29 T cell receptor beta chains from a single sample sequenced in a study of shared clonotypes between healthy human individuals. TCRdb's copy holds only in-frame clones and misses some; the assay was immunoSEQ multiplex PCR. The table includes hundreds of thousands of clones, about 74% detected once. What was sequenced was memory CD4+ T cells sorted from blood. Subset defined: CD45RA-negative fraction. The origin of the receptors is a woman in her twenties or thirties in good health.

Regarding this clone: This sample includes further DNA sequences coding for the same CDR3. The chain recombines TRBV28 with TRBJ1-2; D is unresolved. The CDR3 sequence is 13 residues long. In germline, CDR1 is MDHEN, CDR2 SYDVKM. Trimming took off 2 bases at V and 5 bases at J, with 9 bases between the two ends. The CDR3: CASSLTGGYGYTF. The CDR3 region has the DNA TGTGCCAGCAGTTTAACGGGAGGGTATGGCTACACCTTC.

The chain carries TRBV27 and TRBJ2-7; D gene uncertain. This CDR3 contains 13 residues. Between the trimmed V and J ends, which lost 2 bases and 3 bases, there was a span of 8 bases. CDR1 and CDR2 (germline): MNHEY, SMNVEV (reference sequence). The CDR3 protein is CASSLVLGYEQYF. The CDR3 nucleotides read TGTGCCAGCAGTTTAGTCCTAGGCTACGAGCAGTACTTC.

This clone was found many times. This chain's CDR3 is CTSSQGGQGLEPQHF. As DNA, the CDR3 is TGCACCAGCAGCCAAGGGGGACAGGGTTTGGAGCCCCAGCATTTT. This sequence joins TRBV1 and TRBJ1-5; the D call in the table, TRBD1, was not verified against the DNA. TRBV1 is shown as a pseudogene. CDR3 length equals 15 residues.

The chain couples TRBV6-1 to TRBJ1-1; possibly TRBD1 for D (6 bases). The CDR3 length is 13 residues. Deletions cut 6 bases from V and 1 base from J, with 9 bases between. Germline V lookup: CDR1 MNHNS, CDR2 SASEGT. In nucleotides, the CDR3 is TGTGCCAGCAGGAGGACAGCGAACACTGAAGCTTTCTTT. Its translation is CASRRTANTEAFF.

The gene calls are TRBV15 and TRBJ1-2, with D unclear. The CDR3 is 14 amino acids. CDR1 LNHNV and CDR2 YYDKDF come from the germline V gene (reference sequence). V lost 5 bases and J 4 bases, leaving 14 bases between the germline ends. For the CDR3, the DNA is TGTGCCACCAGCTCGGAGGGTCTAAGCTATGGCTACACCTTC. It is translated as CATSSEGLSYGYTF.

The chain links TRBV5-1 to TRBJ2-4; D is undetermined. This CDR3 has 13 residues. The germline V gene has CDR1 SGHRS and CDR2 YFSETQ. V dropped 4 bases and J dropped 3 bases, with 8 bases sitting between them. The CDR3 region is CASSVGNKNIQYF. CDR3 DNA sequence: TGCGCCAGCAGCGTCGGAAACAAAAACATTCAGTACTTC.

This clone was observed once. This chain joins TRBV4-2 and TRBJ2-2; D is ambiguous. Germline CDR1 and CDR2: LGHNA and YNFKEQ. With 0 bases removed from V and 6 bases from J, the gap between germline ends came to 11 bases. CDR3 length equals 15 residues. The DNA of the CDR3 is TGTGCCAGCAGCCAAGATTGGAGTATTGCCGGGGAGCTGTTTTTT. Amino acid sequence: CASSQDWSIAGELFF.

This chain uses TRBV28 with TRBJ2-7; D is uncertain. Trimming cost V 5 bases and J 3 bases, with 8 bases left between them. Germline V gives CDR1 MDHEN, CDR2 SYDVKM. The CDR3 totals 12 residues. CDR3: CASSPTHYEQYF. The CDR3 DNA reads as TGTGCCAGCAGTCCCACACACTACGAGCAGTACTTC.

The rearrangement uses TRBV9 and TRBJ1-5, with D uncertain. This CDR3 is built from 11 residues. Germline V gene data show CDR1 as SGDLS and CDR2 as YYNGEE. Trimming stripped 5 bases from V and 5 bases from J, with 5 bases between. The CDR3 is CASRDYQPQHF. The DNA for the CDR3 is TGTGCCAGCAGAGACTATCAGCCCCAGCATTTT.

Only a few counts were recorded for this clone. This chain links TRBV30 with TRBJ1-2, with 7 bases fitting TRBD1. Germline V gene lookup returns CDR1 GTSNPN and CDR2 SVGIG (reference sequence). J lost 8 bases, V lost 3 bases, and 15 bases had no gene match. This CDR3 has 15 amino acids. The CDR3 is CAWRDRVRVGGGYTF. The CDR3 DNA is TGTGCCTGGAGAGACAGGGTCCGGGTAGGTGGCGGCTACACCTTC.

This chain links TRBV11-1 with TRBJ2-5; D is unresolved. Germline CDR1 reads SGHAT; CDR2 reads FQDESV (reference sequence). The CDR3 is made up of 12 amino acids. Trimming left V 9 bases short and J 3 bases short, with 11 bases between. CDR3 loop: CASRGREETQYF. Here the CDR3 DNA reads TGTGCCAGTAGAGGCCGCGAAGAGACCCAGTACTTC.

V and J are TRBV28 and TRBJ1-5, with D possibly TRBD1 on 6 matching bases. CDR1 is MDHEN and CDR2 is SYDVKM in the germline V gene. The CDR3 sequence is 19 residues long. V lost 5 bases to trimming and J lost 2 bases, with 25 bases between them. The CDR3: CASSPTVGTSKGGNQPQHF. The DNA of the CDR3 is TGTGCCAGCAGTCCGACCGTCGGGACAAGTAAGGGAGGCAATCAGCCCCAGCATTTT.

The chain uses TRBV6-6 and TRBJ1-1; D remains unclear. Germline V CDR1 and CDR2: MNHNY, SVGAGI (reference sequence). Trimming cost V 0 bases and J 1 base, with 6 bases left between them. This CDR3 spans 14 amino acids. CDR3 DNA: TGTGCCAGCAGTTACTCTGGTGCGAACACTGAAGCTTTCTTT. This gives the protein CASSYSGANTEAFF.

The rearrangement uses TRBV28 and TRBJ1-2, with D maybe TRBD1 (6 bases). V gave up 5 bases and J gave up 4 bases, with 14 bases separating them. The CDR3 spans 14 residues. The germline CDR1 and CDR2 sequences are MDHEN and SYDVKM. CDR3: CASSLHETGYGYTF. In nucleotides, the CDR3 is TGTGCCAGCAGTCTACACGAGACAGGCTATGGCTACACCTTC.

This clone has just one count. Other DNA sequences within the sample encode an identical CDR3. J is TRBJ2-5 and V is TRBV29-1; TRBD2 matches 13 bases. Germline loops: CDR1 SQVTM, CDR2 ANQGSEA. The V gene end was trimmed by 5 bases and the J gene end by 5 bases; junction bases not matched to a gene: 5. The CDR3 spans 14 residues. The CDR3 sequence is CSVTSGRAGETQYF. The CDR3 coding sequence is TGCAGCGTTACTAGCGGGAGGGCCGGGGAGACCCAGTACTTC.

V and J are TRBV10-3 and TRBJ2-7; perhaps TRBD2 as D (6 bases). The CDR3 is 16 residues long. V lost 2 bases and J lost 6, with 20 bases in between. Germline CDR1 ENHRY, CDR2 SYGVKD. CDR3 in amino acids: CAISEINFFRGLEQYF. The CDR3 DNA follows: TGTGCCATCAGTGAGATCAACTTCTTTCGGGGACTCGAGCAGTACTTC.

The chain recombines TRBV11-3 with TRBJ2-7, with a tentative D call TRBD2 (6 bases). Germline V CDR1 and CDR2: SGHNT, YENEEA. The V end was cut by 4 bases, the J end by 5 bases, with 15 bases between. This CDR3 comprises 14 residues. The CDR3 sequence is CASSSGDGPNEQYF. CDR3 nucleotides: TGTGCCAGCAGCTCGGGGGACGGCCCGAACGAGCAGTACTTC.

This clone turned up a few times. V gene TRBV4-2 combines with J gene TRBJ2-6; no reliable D call. The CDR3 is 16 residues long. V gave up 0 bases and J gave up 2 bases, with 8 bases separating them. The V gene's germline CDR1 is LGHNA and CDR2 YNFKEQ. The CDR3 region has the DNA TGTGCCAGCAGCCAAGATCGGTTCGCTGGGGCCAACGTCCTGACTTTC. Residues: CASSQDRFAGANVLTF.

The chain recombines TRBV11-3 with TRBJ2-1; 8 bases fit TRBD2. This CDR3 has 16 amino acids. J gave up 4 bases and V 5 bases, and 10 bases lay outside the gene matches. Germline V gene lookup returns CDR1 SGHNT and CDR2 YENEEA. DNA for the CDR3: TGTGCCAGCAGCCCCCCAGGGCTAGCGGGTTACAATGAGCAGTTCTTC. Translating gives CASSPPGLAGYNEQFF.

On this clone: A much larger clone differs from this one at a single base, so this may be a read error. Other DNA sequences in the sample encode the same CDR3. V gene TRBV28 combines with J gene TRBJ2-5, with TRBD2 as a possible D gene (6 bases). Trimming removed 5 bases from V and 1 base from J, with 8 bases in between. CDR1 MDHEN and CDR2 SYDVKM come from the germline V gene. There are 13 residues in the CDR3. CDR3 DNA: TGTGCCAGCAGTCCCGGGGGCCAAGAGACCCAGTACTTC. Amino acid sequence: CASSPGGQETQYF.

In its sample, this clone was seen a few times. V usage is TRBV18 and J usage is TRBJ1-5, with 9 bases lining up with TRBD1. After removal of 3 bases from V and 4 bases from J, the junction contained 1 base not matched to a gene. The CDR3 runs 14 residues. Germline lookup yields CDR1 KGHSH and CDR2 LQKENI. The CDR3 here is CASSPGTGNQPQHF. The CDR3 DNA sequence: TGTGCCAGCTCACCGGGGACAGGGAATCAGCCCCAGCATTTT.

CDR3 sequence (DNA): TGTGCCAGCAGCTTGGCCCCCTATGGCTACACCTTC. Protein sequence: CASSLAPYGYTF. The V gene is TRBV5-6, the J gene TRBJ1-2; D remains unclear. This CDR3 spans 12 amino acids. Deletions cut 0 bases from V and 4 bases from J, with 4 bases between. Per the germline V gene, CDR1 is SGHDT and CDR2 is YYEEEE.

This sequence joins TRBV5-1 and TRBJ2-5, with D possibly TRBD2 on 6 matching bases. The CDR3 totals 14 residues. Between the trimmed V and J ends, which lost 2 bases and 2 bases, there was a span of 10 bases. Germline assignment: CDR1 SGHRS and CDR2 YFSETQ. CDR3 sequence (DNA): TGCGCCAGCAGCTTTGGGGACTTGCAAGAGACCCAGTACTTC. Protein: CASSFGDLQETQYF.

J is TRBJ1-4 and V is TRBV29-1, with a weak D call TRBD1 (5 bases). Germline lookup yields CDR1 SQVTM and CDR2 ANQGSEA. The CDR3 contains 14 residues. V was pared by 3 bases and J by 8 bases, with 16 bases between. This CDR3 is CSVDRATWREKLFF. CDR3 DNA sequence: TGCAGCGTTGACAGGGCTACCTGGCGGGAAAAACTGTTTTTT.

The chain has TRBV27 and TRBJ2-3; maybe TRBD1 (6 bases). Trimming took off 5 bases at V and 2 bases at J, with 11 bases between the two ends. CDR3 length: 14 residues. CDR1 is MNHEY and CDR2 is SMNVEV in the germline V gene (reference sequence). This CDR3 reads CASSGWGPTDTQYF. The CDR3 coding sequence is TGTGCCAGCAGTGGGTGGGGGCCCACAGATACGCAGTATTTT.

The chain recombines TRBV6-1 with TRBJ1-4, with TRBD1 matching 8 bases. The CDR3 spans 14 residues. Germline CDR1 reads MNHNS; CDR2 reads SASEGT. Trimming took 6 bases from V and 3 from J; bases not matched to a gene: 3. CDR3 protein: CASRQTGANEKLFF. CDR3 DNA: TGTGCCAGCAGACAGACAGGGGCTAATGAAAAACTGTTTTTT.

This clone was counted at least ten times. A read error may explain this, as a much larger clone is one base away. Other DNA sequences in this sample translate to the same CDR3. This chain uses TRBV6-5 with TRBJ2-3, with D uncertain. CDR3 size: 12 residues. The germline V gene encodes CDR1 MNHEY and CDR2 SVGAGI. V was clipped by 2 bases and J by 4 bases, with 4 bases between them. The CDR3 bases are TGTGCCAGCAGTTACGGCCCAGATACGCAGTATTTT. Translation: CASSYGPDTQYF.

The chain carries TRBV25-1 and TRBJ2-7; TRBD2 might be the D (5 bases). Trimming cost V 8 bases and J 2 bases, with 16 bases left between them. The CDR3 runs 14 residues. Germline V lookup: CDR1 MGHDK, CDR2 SYGVNS. CDR3 DNA sequence: TGTGCCAGCGCTCCCCCCGGGGAGCCCTACGAGCAGTACTTC. Protein product: CASAPPGEPYEQYF.

This chain uses TRBV5-6 with TRBJ2-1, with TRBD1 identical over 8 bases. With V trimmed by 4 bases and J by 3 bases, 9 bases remained unmatched. Per germline, CDR1 SGHDT and CDR2 YYEEEE. CDR3 length: 16 residues. The CDR3 DNA is TGTGCCAGCAGCCGCCTCGGACAGGGCCTCTACAATGAGCAGTTCTTC. Its protein product is CASSRLGQGLYNEQFF.